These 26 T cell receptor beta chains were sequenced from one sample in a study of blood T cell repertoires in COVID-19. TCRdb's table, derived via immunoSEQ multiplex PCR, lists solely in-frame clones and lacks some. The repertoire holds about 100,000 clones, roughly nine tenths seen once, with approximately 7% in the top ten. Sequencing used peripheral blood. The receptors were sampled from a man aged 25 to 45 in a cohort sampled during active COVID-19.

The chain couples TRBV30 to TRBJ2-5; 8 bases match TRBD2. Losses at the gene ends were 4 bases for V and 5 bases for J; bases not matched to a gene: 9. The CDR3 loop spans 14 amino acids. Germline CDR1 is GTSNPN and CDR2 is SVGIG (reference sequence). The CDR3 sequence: CAWNLAGTGETQYF. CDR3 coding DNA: TGTGCCTGGAATTTAGCGGGGACGGGGGAGACCCAGTACTTC.

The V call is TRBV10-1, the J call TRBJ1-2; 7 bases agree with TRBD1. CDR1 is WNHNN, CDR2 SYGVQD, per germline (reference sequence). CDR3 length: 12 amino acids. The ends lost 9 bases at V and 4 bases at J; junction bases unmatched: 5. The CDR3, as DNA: TGCGCCAGTATACAGGGGCTCTATGGCTACACCTTC. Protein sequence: CASIQGLYGYTF.

The CDR3: CAISPTGYSYEQYF. DNA for the CDR3: TGTGCCATCAGCCCGACAGGCTACTCCTACGAGCAGTACTTC. The chain uses TRBV10-3 and TRBJ2-7, with a possible D match to TRBD1 (6 bases). The V gene's germline CDR1 is ENHRY and CDR2 SYGVKD. Trimming removed 6 bases from V and 0 bases from J, with 12 bases in between. CDR3 length equals 14 residues.

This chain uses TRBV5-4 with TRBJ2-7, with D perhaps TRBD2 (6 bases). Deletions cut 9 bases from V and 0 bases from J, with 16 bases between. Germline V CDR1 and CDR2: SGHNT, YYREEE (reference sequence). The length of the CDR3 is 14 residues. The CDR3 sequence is CATHGGSSSYEQYF. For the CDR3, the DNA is TGTGCCACCCATGGAGGGTCTAGCTCCTACGAGCAGTACTTC. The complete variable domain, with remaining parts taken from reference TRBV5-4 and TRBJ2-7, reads ETGVTQSPTHLIKTRGQQVTLRCSSQSGHNTVSWYQQALGQGPQFIFQYYREEENGRGNFPPRFSGLQFPNYSSELNVNALELDDSALYLCATHGGSSSYEQYFGPGTRLTVT.

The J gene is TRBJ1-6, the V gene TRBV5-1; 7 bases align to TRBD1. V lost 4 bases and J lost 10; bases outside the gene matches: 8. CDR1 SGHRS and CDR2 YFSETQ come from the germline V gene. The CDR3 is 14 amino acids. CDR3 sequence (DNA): TGCGCCAGCAGCCTGGGACAGCGGGGATCACCCCTCCACTTT. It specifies CASSLGQRGSPLHF.

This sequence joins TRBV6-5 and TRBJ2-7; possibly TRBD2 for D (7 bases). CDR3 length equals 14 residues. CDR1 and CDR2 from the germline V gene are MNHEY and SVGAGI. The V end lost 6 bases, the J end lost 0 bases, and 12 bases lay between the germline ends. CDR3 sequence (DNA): TGTGCCAGCAGGGGGGGGGCTTTCTCCTACGAGCAGTACTTC. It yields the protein CASRGGAFSYEQYF.

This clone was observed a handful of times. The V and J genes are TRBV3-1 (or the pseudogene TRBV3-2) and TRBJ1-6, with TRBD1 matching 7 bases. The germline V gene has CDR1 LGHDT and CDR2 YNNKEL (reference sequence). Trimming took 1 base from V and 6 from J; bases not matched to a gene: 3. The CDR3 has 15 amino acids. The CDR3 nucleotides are TGTGCCAGCAGCCAAGGGACAGGCAGTAATTCACCCCTCCACTTT. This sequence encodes CASSQGTGSNSPLHF.

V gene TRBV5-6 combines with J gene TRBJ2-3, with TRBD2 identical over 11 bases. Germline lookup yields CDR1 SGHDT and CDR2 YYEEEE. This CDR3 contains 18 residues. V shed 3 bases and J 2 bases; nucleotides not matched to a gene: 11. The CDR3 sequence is CASSWNTGLAVHTDTQYF. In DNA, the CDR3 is TGTGCCAGCAGCTGGAATACGGGACTAGCGGTCCACACAGATACGCAGTATTTT.

The CDR3: CASSVAGRGFTDTQYF. CDR3 nucleotides: TGTGCCAGCAGCGTAGCAGGCAGGGGATTCACAGATACGCAGTATTTT. V and J are TRBV9 and TRBJ2-3; tentatively, D is TRBD1 (6 bases). From germline, CDR1 is SGDLS and CDR2 YYNGEE. The CDR3 contains 16 residues. With 0 bases removed from V and 2 bases from J, the gap between germline ends came to 13 bases.

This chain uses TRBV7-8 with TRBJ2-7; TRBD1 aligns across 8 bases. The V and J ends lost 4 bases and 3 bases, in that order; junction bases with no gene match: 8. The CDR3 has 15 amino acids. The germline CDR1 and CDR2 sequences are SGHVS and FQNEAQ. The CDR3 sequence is CASSSRTGQFYEQYF. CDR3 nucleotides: TGTGCCAGCAGCTCTAGGACAGGGCAATTCTACGAGCAGTACTTC.

The CDR3 coding sequence is TGCGCCAGCAGCTCCGGTCGCTCGAACACCGGGGAGCTGTTTTTT. It is translated as CASSSGRSNTGELFF. J is TRBJ2-2 and V is TRBV5-1; D is undetermined. V was trimmed by 3 bases and J by 0 bases, leaving 9 bases between them. CDR1 and CDR2 (germline): SGHRS, YFSETQ. This CDR3 region has 15 residues.

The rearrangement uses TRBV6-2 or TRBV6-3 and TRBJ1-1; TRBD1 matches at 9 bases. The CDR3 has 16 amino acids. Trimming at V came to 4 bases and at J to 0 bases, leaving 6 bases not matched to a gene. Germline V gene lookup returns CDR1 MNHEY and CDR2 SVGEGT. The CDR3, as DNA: TGTGCCAGCAGTTCCGGACAGGGGATGGTGAACACTGAAGCTTTCTTT. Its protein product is CASSSGQGMVNTEAFF.

Here the CDR3 reads CASSLNHREEALHF. The CDR3 DNA sequence: TGCGCCAGCAGCTTAAACCACAGGGAAGAGGCCCTCCACTTT. V gene TRBV5-1 combines with J gene TRBJ1-6; possibly TRBD1 for D (6 bases). Looked up from germline, CDR1 is SGHRS and CDR2 is YFSETQ. V shed 2 bases and J shed 14 bases, with 17 bases lying between them. The CDR3 consists of 14 residues.

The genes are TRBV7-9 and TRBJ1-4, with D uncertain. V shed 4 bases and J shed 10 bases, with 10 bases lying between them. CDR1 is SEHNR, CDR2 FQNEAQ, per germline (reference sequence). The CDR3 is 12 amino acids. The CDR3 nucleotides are TGTGCCAGCAGCTCCCAAGAACTAAAACTGTTTTTT. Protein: CASSSQELKLFF.

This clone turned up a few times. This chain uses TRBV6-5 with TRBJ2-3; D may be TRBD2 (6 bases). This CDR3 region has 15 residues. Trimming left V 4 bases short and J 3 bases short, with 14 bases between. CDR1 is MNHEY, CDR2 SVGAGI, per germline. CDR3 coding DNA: TGTGCCAGCAGTTCACAGGCGGGGTGGACAGATACGCAGTATTTT. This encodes CASSSQAGWTDTQYF.

The CDR3 DNA reads as TGTGCCAGCAGTGGGGCAGGGGCAGGGCAGCCCCAGCATTTT. Its protein is CASSGAGAGQPQHF. The chain joins TRBV5-5 to TRBJ1-5; maybe TRBD1 (6 bases). Trimming took off 5 bases at V and 7 bases at J, with 16 bases between the two ends. This CDR3 is built from 14 residues. CDR1 and CDR2 (germline): SGHKS, YYEKEE (reference sequence).

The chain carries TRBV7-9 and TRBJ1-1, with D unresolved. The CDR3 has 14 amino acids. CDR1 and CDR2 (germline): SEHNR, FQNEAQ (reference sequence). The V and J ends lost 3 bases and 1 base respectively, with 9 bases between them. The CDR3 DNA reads TGTGCCAGCAGCTTGGGCCGCCCGAACACTGAAGCTTTCTTT. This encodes CASSLGRPNTEAFF.

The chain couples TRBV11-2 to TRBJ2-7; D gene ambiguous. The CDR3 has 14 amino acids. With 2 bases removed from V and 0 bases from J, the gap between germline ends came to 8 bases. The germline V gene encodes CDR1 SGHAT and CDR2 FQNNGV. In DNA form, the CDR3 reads TGTGCCAGCAGCTTACTCGTTAGCTCCTACGAGCAGTACTTC. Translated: CASSLLVSSYEQYF.

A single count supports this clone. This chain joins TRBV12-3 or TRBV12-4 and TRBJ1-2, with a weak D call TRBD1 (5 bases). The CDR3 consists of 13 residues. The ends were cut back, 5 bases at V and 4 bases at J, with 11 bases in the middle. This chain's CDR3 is CASSPGHIYGYTF. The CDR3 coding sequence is TGTGCCAGCAGTCCTGGACACATCTATGGCTACACCTTC.

CDR3 loop: CATSDALAGGRNEQFF. The DNA of the CDR3 is TGTGCCACCAGTGATGCCCTAGCGGGGGGACGCAATGAGCAGTTCTTC. V gene TRBV24-1 combines with J gene TRBJ2-1, with 11 positions matching TRBD2. This CDR3 region has 16 residues. Germline-derived CDR1 and CDR2 are KGHDR and SFDVKD. The ends lost 3 bases at V and 6 bases at J; junction bases unmatched: 6.

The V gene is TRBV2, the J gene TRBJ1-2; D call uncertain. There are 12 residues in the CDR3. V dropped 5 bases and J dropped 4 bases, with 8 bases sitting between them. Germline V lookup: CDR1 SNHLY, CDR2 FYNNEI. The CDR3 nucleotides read TGTGCCAGCAGTCCTCCACTCTATGGCTACACCTTC. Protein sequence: CASSPPLYGYTF. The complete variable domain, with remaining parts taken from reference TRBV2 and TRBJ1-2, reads EPEVTQTPSHQVTQMGQEVILRCVPISNHLYFYWYRQILGQKVEFLVSFYNNEISEKSEIFDDQFSVERPDGSNFTLKIRSTKLEDSAMYFCASSPPLYGYTFGSGTRLTVV.

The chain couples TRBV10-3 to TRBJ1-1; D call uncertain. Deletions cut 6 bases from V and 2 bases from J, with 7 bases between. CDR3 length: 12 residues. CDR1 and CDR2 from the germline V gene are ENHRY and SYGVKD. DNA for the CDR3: TGTGCCATCAGCCCGGGAAACACTGAAGCTTTCTTT. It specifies CAISPGNTEAFF.

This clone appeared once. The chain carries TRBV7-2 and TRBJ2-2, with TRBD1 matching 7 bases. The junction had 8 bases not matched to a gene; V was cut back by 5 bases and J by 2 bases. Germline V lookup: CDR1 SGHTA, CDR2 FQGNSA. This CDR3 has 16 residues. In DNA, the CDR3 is TGTGCCAGCAGCGTCAGGGGGACAATCAACACCGGGGAGCTGTTTTTT. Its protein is CASSVRGTINTGELFF.

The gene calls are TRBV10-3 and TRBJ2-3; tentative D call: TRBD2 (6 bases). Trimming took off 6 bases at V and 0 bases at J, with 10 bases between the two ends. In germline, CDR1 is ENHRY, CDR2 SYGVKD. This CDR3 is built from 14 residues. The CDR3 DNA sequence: TGTGCCATCAGAAGGAGGGAAAGCACAGATACGCAGTATTTT. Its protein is CAIRRRESTDTQYF.

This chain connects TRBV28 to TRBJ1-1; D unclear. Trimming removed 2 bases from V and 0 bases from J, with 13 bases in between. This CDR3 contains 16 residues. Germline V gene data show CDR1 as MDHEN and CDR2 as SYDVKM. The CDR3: CASSLEVASMNTEAFF. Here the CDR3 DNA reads TGTGCCAGCAGTTTAGAGGTGGCCAGTATGAACACTGAAGCTTTCTTT.

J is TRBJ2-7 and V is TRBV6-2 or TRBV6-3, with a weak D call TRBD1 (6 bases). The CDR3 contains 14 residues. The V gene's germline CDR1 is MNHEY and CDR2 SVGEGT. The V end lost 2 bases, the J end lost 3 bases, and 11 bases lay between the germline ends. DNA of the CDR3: TGTGCCAGCAGTTACGAGGCCAGGGGCTACGAGCAGTACTTC. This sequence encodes CASSYEARGYEQYF.